One sample yielded the 26 T cell receptor beta chains listed below, sequenced in a study of blood T cell repertoires in COVID-19. TCRdb's copy holds only in-frame clones and misses some; the assay was immunoSEQ multiplex PCR. The sample has under 85,000 clones, about four fifths seen once. What was sequenced was peripheral blood. The receptor set was obtained from a woman at least 80 years old with active or convalescent COVID-19.

The genes are TRBV7-2 and TRBJ1-3, with TRBD1 as a possible D gene (6 bases). Trimming cost V 0 bases and J 0 bases, with 12 bases left between them. CDR1 and CDR2 from the germline V gene are SGHTA and FQGNSA. This CDR3 has 17 amino acids. The CDR3 loop reads CASSLAGAPSSGNTIYF. CDR3 DNA sequence: TGTGCCAGCAGCTTAGCGGGGGCGCCTAGCTCTGGAAACACCATATATTTT.

The genes are TRBV29-1 and TRBJ2-7, with 9 bases that match TRBD1. The CDR3 is 15 residues long. Germline assignment: CDR1 SQVTM and CDR2 ANQGSEA. Trimming at V came to 4 bases and at J to 0 bases, leaving 7 bases not matched to a gene. CDR3 DNA sequence: TGCAGCGTTGTCTTTTGGGACAGGGACTCCTACGAGCAGTACTTC. The encoded protein is CSVVFWDRDSYEQYF.

The V and J genes are TRBV5-1 and TRBJ2-5; maybe TRBD1 (7 bases). Trimming took off 1 base at V and 5 bases at J, with 12 bases between the two ends. The CDR3 has 14 amino acids. Germline V gene sequence: CDR1 SGHRS, CDR2 YFSETQ. The CDR3 region is CASSLNRGGETQYF. The DNA for the CDR3 is TGCGCCAGCAGCTTGAACAGGGGAGGCGAGACCCAGTACTTC.

This chain connects TRBV7-2 to TRBJ2-7, with D perhaps matching TRBD2 (5 bases). V was pared by 1 base and J by 2 bases, with 6 bases between. From germline, CDR1 is SGHTA and CDR2 FQGNSA. This CDR3 is 13 amino acids long. CDR3 residues: CASSLERAYEQYF. As DNA, the CDR3 is TGTGCCAGCAGCTTAGAGAGGGCCTACGAGCAGTACTTC. Combining the CDR3 with reference TRBV7-2 and TRBJ2-7 gives the whole variable domain GAGVSQSPSNKVTEKGKDVELRCDPISGHTALYWYRQSLGQGLEFLIYFQGNSAPDKSGLPSDRFSAERTGGSVSTLTIQRTQQEDSAVYLCASSLERAYEQYFGPGTRLTVT.

The gene calls are TRBV12-1 and TRBJ1-1. TRBV12-1 is a pseudogene locus. This CDR3 is built from 16 residues. The CDR3 here is CASRVLPGLEWQRAFF. For the CDR3, the DNA is TGTGCCAGCAGAGTCCTCCCGGGACTCGAGTGGCAAAGGGCTTTCTTT.

The rearrangement joins TRBV7-3 to TRBJ1-1; D not certain. The CDR3 is 14 residues long. Germline values: CDR1 SGHTA, CDR2 FQGTGA. V lost 3 bases, J lost 4 bases, and 12 bases lay in between. The chain's CDR3 is CASSFGRAGTEAFF. CDR3 sequence (DNA): TGTGCCAGCAGCTTCGGCCGCGCGGGCACTGAAGCTTTCTTT.

This clone came up once. The chain employs TRBV5-1 and TRBJ1-2; 9 positions agree with TRBD1. The CDR3 covers 14 residues. Germline V gene data show CDR1 as SGHRS and CDR2 as YFSETQ. V dropped 5 bases and J dropped 8; count of bases not matched to a gene: 10. As DNA, the CDR3 is TGCGCCAGCAGGGAACCAGGACAGGGGCTGGGCTACACCTTC. Protein product: CASREPGQGLGYTF.

The chain carries TRBV29-1 and TRBJ2-2, with a weak D call TRBD2 (5 bases). The CDR3 length is 17 residues. Trimming removed 1 base from V and 5 bases from J, with 20 bases in between. The V gene's germline CDR1 is SQVTM and CDR2 ANQGSEA. CDR3 loop: CSVEGSQSREGTGELFF. The DNA of the CDR3 is TGCAGCGTTGAAGGAAGCCAATCGAGGGAAGGAACCGGGGAGCTGTTTTTT.

This chain links TRBV19 with TRBJ1-2; 10 bases are a match to TRBD1. V gave up 6 bases and J gave up 4 bases; unmatched junction bases: 2. The germline V gene has CDR1 LNHDA and CDR2 SQIVND (reference sequence). The CDR3 has 13 residues. The CDR3 coding sequence is TGTGCCAGTAGCGGGACAGGGGCCTATGGCTACACCTTC. It yields the protein CASSGTGAYGYTF.

This chain joins TRBV30 and TRBJ2-7, with 8 bases lining up with TRBD1. The CDR3 runs 12 residues. In germline, CDR1 is GTSNPN, CDR2 SVGIG (reference sequence). After removal of 1 base from V and 7 bases from J, the junction contained 3 bases not matched to a gene. The CDR3, as DNA: TGTGCCTGGAGTGGACAGGGGAGGGAGCAGTACTTC. Translating it yields CAWSGQGREQYF.

J is TRBJ1-2 and V is TRBV4-3; D is possibly TRBD1 (6 bases). This CDR3 contains 14 residues. Germline assignment: CDR1 LGHNA and CDR2 YSLEER. The V gene lost 1 base and the J gene lost 14 bases, with 20 bases spanning the gap. In nucleotides, the CDR3 is TGCGCCAGCAGCCAAGCAGTCCGGCAGGGGACTAAGACCTTC. Amino acid sequence: CASSQAVRQGTKTF.

The chain is built from TRBV6-6 and TRBJ2-5; TRBD2 matches 7 bases. The J segment lost 0 bases and the V segment lost 6 bases, leaving 1 base of the junction unmatched. Germline-derived CDR1 and CDR2 are MNHNY and SVGAGI (reference sequence). This CDR3 is 13 amino acids long. The CDR3 sequence is CASRLANQETQYF. In DNA, the CDR3 is TGTGCCAGCAGACTAGCGAACCAAGAGACCCAGTACTTC.

This rearrangement joins TRBV11-2 to TRBJ2-6; D perhaps matches TRBD2 (6 bases). This CDR3 region has 16 residues. Trimming cost V 2 bases and J 0 bases, with 8 bases left between them. Germline V gene sequence: CDR1 SGHAT, CDR2 FQNNGV. The CDR3 bases are TGTGCCAGCAGCTTAACGGGAGCCTCTGGGGCCAACGTCCTGACTTTC. This encodes CASSLTGASGANVLTF.

This sequence joins TRBV12-5 and TRBJ2-1; 11 bases match TRBD2. The CDR3 has 16 amino acids. Trimming removed 2 bases from V and 4 bases from J; junction bases left unmatched: 4. Germline V gene lookup returns CDR1 LGHNT and CDR2 FRNRAP. The CDR3 sequence: CASGLTSGGPYNEQFF. CDR3 coding DNA: TGTGCTAGTGGTTTGACTAGCGGGGGCCCATACAATGAGCAGTTCTTC. Combining the CDR3 with reference TRBV12-5 and TRBJ2-1 gives the whole variable domain DARVTQTPRHKVTEMGQEVTMRCQPILGHNTVFWYRQTMMQGLELLAYFRNRAPLDDSGMPKDRFSAEMPDATLATLKIQPSEPRDSAVYFCASGLTSGGPYNEQFFGPGTRLTVL.

The sample holds a few counts of this clone. The V gene is TRBV3-1 (or the pseudogene TRBV3-2), the J gene TRBJ2-7, with D maybe TRBD2 (6 bases). CDR1 and CDR2 from the germline V gene are LGHDT and YNNKEL (reference sequence). V lost 5 bases, J lost 2 bases, and 13 bases lay in between. This CDR3 has 14 residues. In DNA, the CDR3 is TGTGCCAGCAGCGTGTCTGGAGGGGCCTACGAGCAGTACTTC. This sequence encodes CASSVSGGAYEQYF.

The chain links TRBV4-3 to TRBJ2-7; 7 bases are a match to TRBD1. CDR1 is LGHNA, CDR2 YSLEER, per germline. Unmatched junction bases numbered 14, after V lost 4 bases and J lost 5 bases. The CDR3 loop spans 16 amino acids. This CDR3 reads CASSLGGIRLVDEQYF. CDR3 DNA: TGCGCCAGCAGCCTAGGGGGCATCAGGTTGGTGGACGAGCAGTACTTC.

J is TRBJ1-2 and V is TRBV2; TRBD1 matches 10 bases. V shed 2 bases and J 5 bases; nucleotides not matched to a gene: 5. The CDR3 loop spans 15 amino acids. The germline CDR1 and CDR2 sequences are SNHLY and FYNNEI. CDR3 DNA: TGTGCCAGCAGTGAAAGCGACAGGGGGCGTTATGGCTACACCTTC. This gives the protein CASSESDRGRYGYTF.

V is TRBV5-8 and J is TRBJ1-6; no reliable D call. Trimming took off 5 bases at V and 9 bases at J, with 12 bases between the two ends. CDR3 length equals 13 residues. CDR1 and CDR2 from the germline V gene are SGHTS and YDEGEE. The CDR3 here is CASRQLAVSPLHF. CDR3 in DNA: TGTGCCAGCAGACAGCTCGCCGTTTCACCCCTCCACTTT.

This clone has only a few counts. J is TRBJ1-1 and V is TRBV18; the D gene is possibly TRBD1 (6 bases). Germline CDR1 is KGHSH and CDR2 is LQKENI. The CDR3 runs 14 residues. Trimming took 5 bases from V and 5 from J, leaving 15 bases between them. CDR3 nucleotide sequence: TGTGCCAGCTCATTTTCACGAGGGACAACTGAAGCTTTCTTT. It yields the protein CASSFSRGTTEAFF.

This chain links TRBV18 with TRBJ1-2, with a weak D call TRBD1 (6 bases). The CDR3 is 16 amino acids. Trimming pared 2 bases from V and 4 bases from J, leaving 17 bases between. Germline CDR1 and CDR2: KGHSH and LQKENI. The CDR3 bases are TGTGCCAGCTCACCAATCGGTCAAGGGGGTAGCTATGGCTACACCTTC. Translation gives CASSPIGQGGSYGYTF.

This clone was recorded once. The chain couples TRBV6-2 or TRBV6-3 to TRBJ1-1; no clear D gene. This CDR3 comprises 14 residues. CDR1 is MNHEY and CDR2 is SVGEGT in the germline V gene. The V end was cut by 6 bases, the J end by 6 bases, with 17 bases between. The CDR3 is CASSRIQEAAEAFF. CDR3 sequence (DNA): TGTGCCAGCAGCAGAATACAAGAGGCCGCTGAAGCTTTCTTT.

Details on this clone: Different DNA sequences within this sample yield the same CDR3. The chain carries TRBV7-2 and TRBJ1-5; TRBD1 might be the D (5 bases). Between the trimmed V and J ends, which lost 3 bases and 1 base, there was a span of 13 bases. The germline V gene has CDR1 SGHTA and CDR2 FQGNSA. This CDR3 has 16 amino acids. The CDR3 reads CASSLNSGLSNQPQHF. The CDR3 nucleotides read TGTGCCAGCAGCTTGAACTCAGGGTTGAGCAATCAGCCCCAGCATTTT.

The chain couples TRBV7-8 to TRBJ1-2; no definite D call. The CDR3 has 13 residues. The germline V gene has CDR1 SGHVS and CDR2 FQNEAQ. Trimming removed 4 bases at V and 6 bases at J, with 12 bases between. The CDR3, as DNA: TGTGCCAGCAGCTACCTCGGGGTTGATGGCTACACCTTC. Its protein is CASSYLGVDGYTF.

The chain carries TRBV5-4 and TRBJ2-5; 7 nucleotides match TRBD1. The germline CDR1 and CDR2 sequences are SGHNT and YYREEE (reference sequence). The CDR3 length is 14 residues. Trimming at V came to 4 bases and at J to 1 base, leaving 4 bases not matched to a gene. In nucleotides, the CDR3 is TGTGCCAGCAGCCACGGGACAGCCCAAGAGACCCAGTACTTC. It specifies CASSHGTAQETQYF.

This chain uses TRBV20-1 with TRBJ2-6; D is unresolved. The germline V gene has CDR1 DFQATT and CDR2 SNEGSKA (reference sequence). Between the trimmed V and J ends, which lost 3 bases and 0 bases, there was a span of 24 bases. The CDR3 runs to 20 residues. The CDR3 sequence: CSASLTTPGDPFSGANVLTF. The CDR3 DNA reads as TGCAGTGCTAGTCTTACGACTCCCGGTGACCCTTTCTCTGGGGCCAACGTCCTGACTTTC.

This chain uses TRBV5-1 with TRBJ1-6; no firm D call. Germline values: CDR1 SGHRS, CDR2 YFSETQ. CDR3 length: 13 residues. Trimming removed 5 bases at V and 3 bases at J, with 6 bases between. The CDR3 coding sequence is TGCGCCAGCAGAGCGGACTATAATTCACCCCTCCACTTT. This encodes CASRADYNSPLHF.